This TCR beta chain was sequenced during a study of blood T cell repertoires in COVID-19 (dated by TCRdb to 2018 to 2020). Turning to the overall study: Samples covering the acute and convalescent phases of COVID-19 were provided by collaborators in the United States, Italy and Spain. Where available, HLA class I and class II types were obtained from metadata supplied by the sample provider rather than from assay-based typing. Nearly every sample came with metadata listing a de-identified subject ID, COVID-19 status, age in years and sex. The dataset comprised deeply sampled blood TCRbeta repertoires from subjects exposed to, actively infected with, or recovered from COVID-19. The material from the prospective study consisted of cDNA or gDNA derived from T cells, B-cell-depleted T cells, or PBMCs. The repertoires were released in a freely available public database intended as a resource for research on the immune response to SARS-CoV-2. Samples came from the ongoing ImmuneRACE study (first 160 participants) plus 1,254 subjects from 6 global collaborators.

TCRbeta CDR3 regions were amplified from genomic DNA using the immunoSEQ Assay, a bias-controlled multiplex PCR. Concerning the study's data processing: Within the assay, amplification of reference gene primers was used to estimate how many nucleated cells each sample contained. Sequence reads were collapsed and filtered to measure the absolute abundance of every unique TCRbeta CDR3 rearrangement. Productive Simpson clonality was computed per sample as the square root of Simpson's diversity index over productive rearrangements. TCRdb's version of the immuneACCESS table is confined to in-frame rearrangements and falls short of the full clone set. An unresolved V gene accounts for under half of the shortfall where checked; the remainder is of unknown origin. That table gives V, J and clone size, and the DNA gave D and trimming. The sample table records a few hundred thousand clones; around 91% of these occur just once. The ten largest account for around 9.5% of the sample.

A remark on this clone: What antigen it recognizes has not been identified. There are no base qualities to consult, and no much larger clone falls within one base.

Broader findings and caveats from the paper: How much clinical and demographic metadata was included differed by source and by participant, and the metadata was provided uncurated.

Unmatched junction bases come to 7, with V trimmed by 5 bases and J by 4 bases. The CDR1 and CDR2 encoded by the germline V gene are MGHDK and SYGVNS. The CDR3 goes from the cysteine to the phenylalanine over 15 residues. Only the CDR3 DNA stays, 45 bases, in frame from base 1. Participants in the prospective study were enrolled through a virtual design, were aged 18 to 89 years, and lived in about two dozen United States geographic areas. In the prospective study, participants were assigned to cohorts based on the clinical history participants reported in a screening survey and a study questionnaire. For ImmuneRACE Cohort 3, a participant was defined as recovered based on two consecutive negative NP/OP PCR tests, clearance by a healthcare professional, or resolution of symptoms. Each participant in the prospective study had whole blood, serum and a nasopharyngeal or oropharyngeal swab collected by mobile phlebotomists. Participants in the prospective study had the option to provide additional blood draws and questionnaires over an approximately 2-month period. Before DNA extraction, prospective study blood samples were shipped either frozen or at room temperature.

This clonotype was obtained from a woman between 35 and 50 years old who had recovered from COVID-19. This chain is built from TRBV25-1 and TRBJ1-2, with 10 bases matching TRBD1. Specimen: PBMCs or T cells enriched from blood (not recorded which). The CDR3 reads CASSRGQGDFYGYTF. The DNA sequence is TGTGCCAGCAGTCGTGGACAGGGGGATTTCTATGGCTACACCTTC.